This T cell receptor beta chain was sequenced in a study of OX40 agonist ivuxolimab in advanced cancers. Libraries were prepared by immunoSEQ multiplex PCR; TCRdb keeps only in-frame clonotypes and omits some of them. Found here are about 73,000 clones, about 90% of them singletons; the top ten hold 2.5% to 3.5%. Collection of blood occurred at baseline, at cycle 4 day 1, and at cycle 7 day 1. The CDR3 has 14 residues. Germline assignment: CDR1 MGHDK and CDR2 SYGVNS. Trimming removed 7 bases at V and 3 bases at J, with 15 bases between. The chain has TRBV25-1 and TRBJ1-2, with a weak D call TRBD1 (5 bases). This specimen consisted of CD4+ or CD8+ T cells sorted from blood, obtained in a trial of the OX40 agonist ivuxolimab. The receptor comes from an adult with an advanced solid tumor such as melanoma, head and neck, liver or kidney cancer. The CDR3 loop reads CASTPSGRDYGYTF. DNA for the CDR3: TGTGCCAGCACCCCGAGCGGCAGGGACTATGGCTACACCTTC.